The 15 T cell receptor beta chains listed next were all sequenced from one sample in a study of control samples from healthy donors and cancer patients. Using immunoSEQ multiplex PCR, the repertoire was profiled, and TCRdb retains in-frame clones only, with some absent. The sample shows 100,000 or so clones, about 89% of them seen only once. The sequencing sample was made of blood. The receptors stem from a man younger than 40 in good health.

The rearrangement uses TRBV19 and TRBJ1-1; unclear D gene. The germline V gene encodes CDR1 LNHDA and CDR2 SQIVND (reference sequence). Trimming stripped 2 bases from V and 2 bases from J, with 6 bases between. The CDR3 has 13 amino acids. In DNA form, the CDR3 reads TGTGCCAGTAGTATAAATAGCAACACTGAAGCTTTCTTT. Its translation is CASSINSNTEAFF.

This chain connects TRBV18 to TRBJ1-1; possible D gene TRBD1, 5 bases. Germline assignment: CDR1 KGHSH and CDR2 LQKENI. Trimming removed 6 bases at V and 3 bases at J, with 11 bases between. CDR3 length: 13 amino acids. In DNA, the CDR3 is TGTGCCAGCTCGGGGGGGAGAGACACTGAAGCTTTCTTT. Protein sequence: CASSGGRDTEAFF.

The rearrangement uses TRBV4-1 and TRBJ2-2, with 7 nucleotides matching TRBD1. This CDR3 contains 16 residues. Unmatched junction bases numbered 9, after V lost 4 bases and J lost 4 bases. Germline lookup yields CDR1 MGHRA and CDR2 YSYEKL. The CDR3 spells CASSRGRTGGTGELFF. In DNA, the CDR3 is TGCGCCAGCAGCCGAGGACGGACAGGCGGCACCGGGGAGCTGTTTTTT.

The J gene is TRBJ2-2, the V gene TRBV27; D is unresolved. Trimming removed 4 bases at V and 8 bases at J, with 8 bases between. Germline CDR1 is MNHEY and CDR2 is SMNVEV (reference sequence). The CDR3 length is 12 residues. The CDR3 DNA follows: TGTGCCAGCAGTTCCGCGGCGGGGGAGCTGTTTTTT. Protein sequence: CASSSAAGELFF.

This sequence joins TRBV5-4 and TRBJ1-6; D not resolved. CDR3 size: 14 residues. In germline, CDR1 is SGHNT, CDR2 YYREEE (reference sequence). V was pared by 1 base and J by 8 bases, with 10 bases between. The CDR3 coding sequence is TGTGCCAGCAGCTTGAAGGGTAGTGATTCACCCCTCCACTTT. It encodes CASSLKGSDSPLHF. Looking up the rest from reference TRBV5-4 and TRBJ1-6 gives the full variable domain: ETGVTQSPTHLIKTRGQQVTLRCSSQSGHNTVSWYQQALGQGPQFIFQYYREEENGRGNFPPRFSGLQFPNYSSELNVNALELDDSALYLCASSLKGSDSPLHFGNGTRLTVT.

The chain uses TRBV6-6 and TRBJ2-3; 7 bases map to TRBD2. V shed 1 base and J 4 bases; nucleotides not matched to a gene: 5. The CDR3 totals 15 residues. Germline lookup yields CDR1 MNHNY and CDR2 SVGAGI (reference sequence). The CDR3 DNA is TGTGCCAGCAGTTACTTTGGCGGGGGTGCAGATACGCAGTATTTT. Its translation: CASSYFGGGADTQYF.

This chain connects TRBV24-1 to TRBJ2-1; a possible D gene is TRBD1 (5 bases). The CDR3 runs to 14 residues. V was trimmed by 5 bases and J by 7 bases, leaving 14 bases between them. Germline V gene lookup returns CDR1 KGHDR and CDR2 SFDVKD. CDR3 loop: CATSASTGANEQFF. The CDR3 DNA reads as TGTGCCACCAGTGCCTCGACTGGGGCGAATGAGCAGTTCTTC.

The J gene is TRBJ1-1, the V gene TRBV30, with D possibly being TRBD1 (6 bases). The V gene lost 4 bases and the J gene lost 1 base, with 10 bases spanning the gap. Germline CDR1 reads GTSNPN; CDR2 reads SVGIG (reference sequence). The CDR3 has 13 amino acids. The DNA of the CDR3 is TGTGCCTGGAACGGACAGACGAACACTGAAGCTTTCTTT. Translation: CAWNGQTNTEAFF.

The rearrangement links TRBV9 to TRBJ2-3; TRBD1 agrees at 10 bases. The V segment lost 2 bases and the J segment 0 bases; nucleotides outside the gene matches: 6. The CDR3 is 17 amino acids. Germline CDR1 reads SGDLS; CDR2 reads YYNGEE. The chain's CDR3 is CASSVEGQGLSTDTQYF. As DNA, the CDR3 is TGTGCCAGCAGCGTCGAGGGACAGGGGCTTAGCACAGATACGCAGTATTTT.

The rearrangement uses TRBV4-1 and TRBJ2-7, with D possibly called TRBD1 or TRBD2 (5 bases each). The CDR3 is 14 amino acids. The V end was cut by 4 bases, the J end by 6 bases, with 16 bases between. Per the germline V gene, CDR1 is MGHRA and CDR2 is YSYEKL. The CDR3 DNA sequence: TGCGCCAGCAGCCTCCCGGGACGCCCGGGCGAGCAGTACTTC. Encoded protein: CASSLPGRPGEQYF.

The gene calls are TRBV5-4 and TRBJ1-1; D unclear. CDR1 is SGHNT and CDR2 is YYREEE in the germline V gene (reference sequence). Trimming shortened V by 0 bases and J by 1 base, and 7 bases separated the two germline ends. The CDR3 consists of 14 residues. As DNA, the CDR3 is TGTGCCAGCAGCTTGGTCGGGCAGAACACTGAAGCTTTCTTT. It yields the protein CASSLVGQNTEAFF.

This clone showed up just once. The chain joins TRBV6-6 to TRBJ1-1; D not certain. Germline CDR1 reads MNHNY; CDR2 reads SVGAGI (reference sequence). V was trimmed by 4 bases and J by 1 base, leaving 16 bases between them. There are 16 residues in the CDR3. CDR3 DNA: TGTGCCAGCAGTTCGCCCCCCGTGGAGGGGAACACTGAAGCTTTCTTT. Its protein is CASSSPPVEGNTEAFF.

The genes are TRBV5-5 and TRBJ2-3; possibly TRBD2 for D (6 bases). Trimming took off 0 bases at V and 0 bases at J, with 11 bases between the two ends. The CDR3 is 16 residues long. Germline V gene lookup returns CDR1 SGHKS and CDR2 YYEKEE (reference sequence). CDR3 coding DNA: TGTGCCAGCAGCTTGGCTCTGGGGACTAGCACAGATACGCAGTATTTT. Translated, it gives CASSLALGTSTDTQYF.

Only one count was recorded for this clone. The chain links TRBV6-5 to TRBJ2-3; TRBD1 aligns across 9 bases. With 5 bases clipped from V and 7 bases from J, the junction kept 10 bases outside the gene matches. CDR1 and CDR2 (germline): MNHEY, SVGAGI. CDR3 size: 15 residues. CDR3 residues: CASSTPGQGLYTQYF. The CDR3 DNA is TGTGCCAGCAGTACGCCGGGACAGGGACTCTATACGCAGTATTTT.

V and J are TRBV4-2 and TRBJ1-1; no firm D call. The V end was cut by 4 bases, the J end by 6 bases, with 9 bases between. The CDR3 covers 12 residues. Germline V CDR1 and CDR2: LGHNA, YNFKEQ. The CDR3 spells CASSRRGAEAFF. DNA for the CDR3: TGTGCCAGCAGCCGACGAGGCGCTGAAGCTTTCTTT.